This T cell receptor (beta chain) comes out of a study of identical twins. Study-wide results and limits: Zero-insertion analyses might be partly confounded by invariant T cells like MAIT and iNKT. Out-of-frame alpha sequences shared between twins exhibited an excess of low generation probability.

The germline V gene encodes CDR1 SEHNR and CDR2 FQNEAQ (reference sequence). The CDR3 runs 13 residues. The V end lost 4 bases, the J end lost 5 bases, and 12 bases lay between the germline ends. Template switching supplied a universal primer site; unique molecular identifiers were carried on the cDNA. TCRdb itself ran the 5' RACE reads through MiXCR, one entry per CDR3 protein. In the table there are 500,000 to 650,000 distinct CDR3 sequences, around 7.4% of which are singletons. With regard to this clonotype: Its target is unknown.

The same sample was also used in a study of yellow fever vaccine responses in identical twins. That study adds: Reportedly, twins showed a vaccine T cell response that looked partly convergent and partly personalized.

The TCR was taken from a woman aged 18 to 35 in good health. Sequenced material: PBMCs. The chain uses TRBV7-9 and TRBJ2-7; a weak D match, TRBD1 (5 bases). The CDR3 coding sequence is TGTGCCAGCAGCTCGCAGACAGAGGACGAGCAGTACTTC. It translates to CASSSQTEDEQYF.